This is a list of T cell receptor beta chains from one sample in a study of cytomegalovirus exposure and HLA in healthy donors. Profiled with immunoSEQ multiplex PCR; TCRdb holds only in-frame clones, not every one. The table has some 95,000 clones, less than 80% seen once. Sequencing used PBMCs. The receptors were sampled from a man aged 30 to 39 in good health and CMV-seronegative. Both conserved end residues are part of each CDR3. D genes are given only for firm matches. The size of a clone is reported for some rows only, either as once, few or many, or as a class for expanded clones.

TRBJ2-1,few,TRBV7-8,TRBD2,CASSPPGGRGYEQFF,TGTGCCAGCAGCCCCCCGGGCGGGAGGGGGTATGAGCAGTTCTTC
TRBJ1-1,NA,TRBV10-3,NA,CAISEGETAFF,TGTGCCATCAGTGAGGGGGAGACAGCTTTCTTT
TRBJ1-2,NA,TRBV30,NA,CAWDRQLGYGYTF,TGTGCCTGGGATCGACAGTTGGGTTATGGCTACACCTTC
TRBJ2-3,NA,TRBV9,NA,CASSPRLVTDTQYF,TGTGCCAGCAGCCCCCGACTAGTCACAGATACGCAGTATTTT
TRBJ2-7,NA,TRBV4-1,NA,CASSQDQESHEQYF,TGCGCCAGCAGCCAAGATCAAGAGAGCCACGAGCAGTACTTC
TRBJ1-4,NA,TRBV27,NA,CASSSDRVGKLFF,TGTGCCAGCAGTTCCGACAGAGTCGGGAAACTGTTTTTT
TRBJ2-3,NA,TRBV7-2,NA,CASSSSSPDTQYF,TGTGCCAGCAGCTCTAGCTCTCCAGATACGCAGTATTTT
TRBJ2-1,NA,TRBV5-1,TRBD2,CASSLAGAGYNEQFF,TGCGCCAGCAGCTTAGCGGGAGCGGGCTACAATGAGCAGTTCTTC
TRBJ2-5,once,TRBV7-3,TRBD2,CASSLRRGSGGEGETQYF,TGTGCCAGCAGCTTAAGACGGGGTAGCGGGGGGGAGGGAGAGACCCAGTACTTC
TRBJ2-1,once,TRBV7-9,NA,CASSLAGASSYNEQFF,TGTGCCAGCAGCTTGGCAGGGGCCAGCTCCTACAATGAGCAGTTCTTC
TRBJ2-1,NA,TRBV9,NA,CASSVEGVSYNEQFF,TGTGCCAGCAGCGTAGAGGGGGTCTCCTACAATGAGCAGTTCTTC
TRBJ2-3,NA,TRBV9,NA,CASSGRVADTQYF,TGTGCCAGCAGCGGCCGGGTCGCAGATACGCAGTATTTT
TRBJ1-4,NA,TRBV27,TRBD1,CASSPLGTGDEKLFF,TGTGCCAGCAGTCCACTCGGGACAGGGGATGAAAAACTGTTTTTT
TRBJ1-5,NA,TRBV7-7,TRBD1,CASSLDRGRFQPQHF,TGTGCTAGCAGCCTCGACAGGGGGCGTTTTCAGCCCCAGCATTTT
TRBJ2-5,NA,TRBV5-6,NA,CASSLDRLQETQYF,TGTGCCAGCAGCTTGGACAGGTTGCAAGAGACCCAGTACTTC
TRBJ1-5,NA,TRBV2,TRBD1,CASRSGQGDNQPQHF,TGTGCCAGCAGATCGGGACAGGGGGACAATCAGCCCCAGCATTTT
TRBJ2-7,NA,TRBV6-1,NA,CASSEALGAEQYF,TGTGCCAGCAGTGAAGCGCTGGGGGCCGAGCAGTACTTC
TRBJ1-1,NA,TRBV9,NA,CASSVAPIGNTEAFF,TGTGCCAGCAGCGTAGCTCCCATCGGGAACACTGAAGCTTTCTTT
TRBJ1-2,once,TRBV6-6,NA,CASSRDSTTLGYTF,TGTGCCAGCAGTAGGGACTCCACTACGCTCGGCTACACCTTC
TRBJ1-4,NA,TRBV4-1,NA,CASSQDWTRSEKLFF,TGCGCCAGCAGCCAAGATTGGACTAGGAGTGAAAAACTGTTTTTT
TRBJ1-2,NA,TRBV6-5,NA,CASSYSGNGYTF,TGTGCCAGCAGTTACTCCGGTAATGGCTACACCTTC
TRBJ2-7,NA,TRBV30,TRBD1,CAWSVQRQGPTYEQYF,TGTGCCTGGAGTGTACAGCGACAGGGCCCCACCTACGAGCAGTACTTC
TRBJ1-2,NA,TRBV5-1,NA,CASSLGREGGYTF,TGCGCCAGCAGCTTGGGCCGAGAGGGCGGCTACACCTTC
TRBJ1-5,NA,TRBV19,NA,CASRQQGQNNQPQHF,TGTGCCAGTAGGCAACAAGGACAGAATAATCAGCCCCAGCATTTT
TRBJ2-7,NA,TRBV6-1,NA,CASSEARGFFAYEQYF,TGTGCCAGCAGTGAAGCGCGAGGATTCTTTGCCTACGAGCAGTACTTC
TRBJ2-7,NA,TRBV5-1,TRBD2,CASRATSGMFEQYF,TGCGCCAGCAGGGCAACTAGCGGGATGTTCGAGCAGTACTTC
TRBJ1-1,NA,TRBV30,NA,CAWNLGIGNTEAFF,TGTGCCTGGAATCTCGGGATAGGAAACACTGAAGCTTTCTTT
TRBJ2-3,NA,TRBV5-4,NA,CASSYWGSDTQYF,TGTGCCAGCAGCTACTGGGGCTCGGATACGCAGTATTTT
TRBJ2-1,few,TRBV5-1,TRBD2,CASSLVAGSGGVWGNEQFF,TGCGCCAGCAGCTTGGTGGCTGGTAGCGGGGGCGTCTGGGGGAATGAGCAGTTCTTC
TRBJ1-3,few,TRBV28,TRBD1,CASSLGQAPGTIYF,TGTGCCAGCAGTCTTGGACAGGCCCCGGGCACCATATATTTT
TRBJ1-5,NA,TRBV7-2,TRBD1,CASSLPSDRGEPQHF,TGTGCCAGCAGCTTACCCTCCGACAGGGGTGAGCCCCAGCATTTT
TRBJ1-2,once,TRBV25-1,NA,CASSAATPNRVRYGYTF,TGTGCCAGCAGTGCCGCGACCCCCAACAGGGTACGATATGGCTACACCTTC
TRBJ2-7,once,TRBV2,TRBD2,CASSEVAPGTSAEQYF,TGTGCCAGCAGTGAGGTTGCCCCCGGGACTAGCGCCGAGCAGTACTTC
TRBJ1-1,NA,TRBV6-5,TRBD1,CASSYYGTGDTEAFF,TGTGCCAGCAGTTACTACGGGACAGGGGACACTGAAGCTTTCTTT
TRBJ1-5,NA,TRBV6-1,NA,CASSAGQFSGQPQHF,TGTGCCAGCAGTGCCGGACAATTTAGCGGTCAGCCCCAGCATTTT
TRBJ2-7,NA,TRBV27,TRBD1,CASSFLGQGWVYEQYF,TGTGCCAGCAGTTTCCTAGGACAGGGGTGGGTCTACGAGCAGTACTTC
TRBJ1-2,NA,TRBV4-1,TRBD1,CASSQGTGGNYGYTF,TGCGCCAGCAGCCAAGGGACAGGGGGAAACTATGGCTACACCTTC
TRBJ1-6,few,TRBV5-1,TRBD1,CASSWGHGQGSPLHF,TGCGCCAGCAGCTGGGGACACGGACAGGGCTCACCCCTCCACTTT
TRBJ2-7,NA,TRBV25-1,NA,CASREGAQDEQYF,TGTGCCAGCAGGGAGGGGGCGCAGGACGAGCAGTACTTC
TRBJ2-7,NA,TRBV10-1,TRBD2,CASSDGASGSYEQYF,TGCGCCAGCAGTGATGGGGCTAGCGGGAGCTACGAGCAGTACTTC
TRBJ1-1,NA,TRBV20-1,NA,CSAISQAEAFF,TGCAGTGCTATCAGTCAGGCTGAAGCTTTCTTT
TRBJ2-3,NA,TRBV7-9,TRBD2,CASSSPSGGFTDTQYF,TGTGCCAGCAGCAGCCCTAGCGGGGGGTTCACAGATACGCAGTATTTT
TRBJ2-1,few,TRBV4-2,NA,CASSQATSPPYNEQFF,TGTGCCAGCAGCCAGGCTACTAGTCCTCCTTACAATGAGCAGTTCTTC
TRBJ2-1,NA,TRBV6-4,TRBD2,CASSVASGRYNEQFF,TGTGCCAGCAGTGTTGCTAGCGGGAGATACAATGAGCAGTTCTTC
TRBJ2-3,NA,TRBV27,TRBD1,CASIDRGRATDTQYF,TGTGCCAGCATTGACAGGGGACGCGCAACAGATACGCAGTATTTT
TRBJ1-3,few,TRBV18,NA,CASSYRGASGNTIYF,TGTGCCAGCTCCTATCGGGGGGCCTCTGGAAACACCATATATTTT
TRBJ2-7,few,TRBV6-5,TRBD1,CASSDRGPYEQYF,TGTGCCAGCAGTGACAGGGGCCCCTACGAGCAGTACTTC